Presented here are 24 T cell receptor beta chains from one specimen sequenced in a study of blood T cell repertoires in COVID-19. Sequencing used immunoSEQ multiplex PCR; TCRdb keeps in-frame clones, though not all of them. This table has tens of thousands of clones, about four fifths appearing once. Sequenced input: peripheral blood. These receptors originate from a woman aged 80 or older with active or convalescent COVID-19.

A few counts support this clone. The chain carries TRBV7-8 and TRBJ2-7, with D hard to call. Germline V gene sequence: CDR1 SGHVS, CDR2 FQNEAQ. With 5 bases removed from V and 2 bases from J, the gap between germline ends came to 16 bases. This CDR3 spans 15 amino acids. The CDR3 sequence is CASSPEAAITYEQYF. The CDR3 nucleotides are TGTGCCAGCAGCCCCGAGGCTGCAATTACCTACGAGCAGTACTTC.

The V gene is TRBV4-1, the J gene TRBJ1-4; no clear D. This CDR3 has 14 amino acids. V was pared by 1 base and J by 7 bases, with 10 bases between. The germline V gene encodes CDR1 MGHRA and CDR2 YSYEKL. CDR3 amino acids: CASSQVTSSEKLFF. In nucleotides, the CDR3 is TGCGCCAGCAGCCAAGTCACATCAAGTGAAAAACTGTTTTTT.

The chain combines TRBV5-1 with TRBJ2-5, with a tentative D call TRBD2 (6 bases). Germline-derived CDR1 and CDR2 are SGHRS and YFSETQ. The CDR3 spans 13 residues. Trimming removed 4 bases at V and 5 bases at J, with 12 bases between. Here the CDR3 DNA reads TGCGCCAGCAGCCGCCCCGGGGGTGAGACCCAGTACTTC. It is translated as CASSRPGGETQYF.

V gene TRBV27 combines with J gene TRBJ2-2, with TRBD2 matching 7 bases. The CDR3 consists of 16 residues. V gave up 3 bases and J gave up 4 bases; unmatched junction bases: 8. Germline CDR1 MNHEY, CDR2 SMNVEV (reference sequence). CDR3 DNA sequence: TGTGCCAGCAGTTTTCGGGCGGGAGTAACCACCGGGGAGCTGTTTTTT. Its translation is CASSFRAGVTTGELFF.

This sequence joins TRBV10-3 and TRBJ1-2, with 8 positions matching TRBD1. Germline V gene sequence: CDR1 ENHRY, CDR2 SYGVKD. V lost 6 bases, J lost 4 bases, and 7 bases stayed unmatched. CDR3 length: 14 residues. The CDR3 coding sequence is TGTGCCATCAGGGAGGACAGGGCAGCCTATGGCTACACCTTC. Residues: CAIREDRAAYGYTF.

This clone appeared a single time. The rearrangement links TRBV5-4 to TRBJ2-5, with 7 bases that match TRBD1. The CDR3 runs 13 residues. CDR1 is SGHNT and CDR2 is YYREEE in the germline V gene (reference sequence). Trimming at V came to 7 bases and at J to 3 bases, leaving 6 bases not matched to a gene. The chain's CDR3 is CASLHRGEETQYF. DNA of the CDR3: TGTGCCAGCCTCCACAGGGGAGAAGAGACCCAGTACTTC. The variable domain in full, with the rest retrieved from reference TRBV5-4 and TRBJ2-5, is ETGVTQSPTHLIKTRGQQVTLRCSSQSGHNTVSWYQQALGQGPQFIFQYYREEENGRGNFPPRFSGLQFPNYSSELNVNALELDDSALYLCASLHRGEETQYFGPGTRLLVL.

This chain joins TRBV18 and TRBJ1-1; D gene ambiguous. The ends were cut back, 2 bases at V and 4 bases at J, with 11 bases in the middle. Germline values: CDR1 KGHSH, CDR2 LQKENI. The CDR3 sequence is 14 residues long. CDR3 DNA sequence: TGTGCCAGCTCACCATACTTAGAGAGCACTGAAGCTTTCTTT. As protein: CASSPYLESTEAFF.

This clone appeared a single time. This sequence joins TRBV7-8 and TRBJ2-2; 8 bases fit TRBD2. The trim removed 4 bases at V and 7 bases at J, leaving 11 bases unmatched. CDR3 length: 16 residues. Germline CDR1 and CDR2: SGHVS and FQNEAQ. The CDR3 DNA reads TGTGCCAGCAGCTCATCGTTCCGGGAGGGTATCGGGGAGCTGTTTTTT. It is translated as CASSSSFREGIGELFF.

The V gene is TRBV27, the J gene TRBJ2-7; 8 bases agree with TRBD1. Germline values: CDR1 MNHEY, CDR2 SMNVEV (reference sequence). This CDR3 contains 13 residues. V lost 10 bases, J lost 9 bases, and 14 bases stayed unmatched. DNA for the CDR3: TGTGCCACACGCCGAGCCCAGACAGGGGCGCAGTACTTC. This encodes CATRRAQTGAQYF.

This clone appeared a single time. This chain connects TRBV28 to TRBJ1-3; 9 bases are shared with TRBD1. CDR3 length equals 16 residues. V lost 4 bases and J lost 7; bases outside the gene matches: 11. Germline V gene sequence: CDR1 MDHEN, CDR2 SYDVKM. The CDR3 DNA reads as TGTGCCAGCAGTTCCAGGGGGGGGACAGGGTTGAACACCATATATTTT. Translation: CASSSRGGTGLNTIYF.

The chain's CDR3 is CASSPPEGTGGLQPQHF. In DNA form, the CDR3 reads TGTGCCAGCTCACCACCCGAGGGGACGGGAGGCCTTCAGCCCCAGCATTTT. This chain links TRBV18 with TRBJ1-5, with a tentative D call TRBD1 (5 bases). This CDR3 has 17 residues. Germline CDR1 and CDR2: KGHSH and LQKENI. Trimming pared 0 bases from V and 6 bases from J, leaving 18 bases between.

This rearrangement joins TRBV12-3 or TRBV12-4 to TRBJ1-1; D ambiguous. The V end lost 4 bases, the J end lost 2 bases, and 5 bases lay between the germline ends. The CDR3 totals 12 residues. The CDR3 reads CASSSRNTEAFF. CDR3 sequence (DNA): TGTGCCAGCAGTTCGAGAAACACTGAAGCTTTCTTT.

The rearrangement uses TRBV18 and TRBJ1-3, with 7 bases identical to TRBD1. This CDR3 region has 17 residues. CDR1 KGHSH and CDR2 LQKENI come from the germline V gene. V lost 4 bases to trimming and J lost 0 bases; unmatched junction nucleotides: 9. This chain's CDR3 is CASSHVQGPISGNTIYF. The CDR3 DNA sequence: TGTGCCAGCTCACACGTACAGGGGCCCATCTCTGGAAACACCATATATTTT.

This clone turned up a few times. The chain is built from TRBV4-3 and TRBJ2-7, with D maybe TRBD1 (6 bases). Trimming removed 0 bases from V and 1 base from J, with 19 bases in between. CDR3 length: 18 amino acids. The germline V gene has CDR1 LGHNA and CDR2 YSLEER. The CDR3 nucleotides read TGCGCCAGCAGCCAAGAAATTTTCCCGGGACAACAATCCTACGAGCAGTACTTC. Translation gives CASSQEIFPGQQSYEQYF.

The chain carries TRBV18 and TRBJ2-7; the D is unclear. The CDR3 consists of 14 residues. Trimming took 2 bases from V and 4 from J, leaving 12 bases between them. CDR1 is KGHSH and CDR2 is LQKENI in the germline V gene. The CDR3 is CASSPSATPYEQYF. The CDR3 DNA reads TGTGCCAGCTCACCAAGTGCGACACCTTACGAGCAGTACTTC. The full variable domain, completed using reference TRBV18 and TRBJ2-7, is NAGVMQNPRHLVRRRGQEARLRCSPMKGHSHVYWYRQLPEEGLKFMVYLQKENIIDESGMPKERFSAEFPKEGPSILRIQQVVRGDSAAYFCASSPSATPYEQYFGPGTRLTVT.

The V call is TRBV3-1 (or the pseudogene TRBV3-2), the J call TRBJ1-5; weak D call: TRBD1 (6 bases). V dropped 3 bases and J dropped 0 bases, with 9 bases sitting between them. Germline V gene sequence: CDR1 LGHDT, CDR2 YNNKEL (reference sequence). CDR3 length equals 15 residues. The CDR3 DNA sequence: TGTGCCAGCAGCCAGGGGGCCTATAGCAATCAGCCCCAGCATTTT. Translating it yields CASSQGAYSNQPQHF.

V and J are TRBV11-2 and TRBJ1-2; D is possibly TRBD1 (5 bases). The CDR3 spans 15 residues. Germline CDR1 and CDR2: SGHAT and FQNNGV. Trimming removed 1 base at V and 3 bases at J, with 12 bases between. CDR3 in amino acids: CASSLVTDSYYGYTF. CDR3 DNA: TGTGCCAGCAGCTTAGTCACTGACAGTTACTATGGCTACACCTTC.

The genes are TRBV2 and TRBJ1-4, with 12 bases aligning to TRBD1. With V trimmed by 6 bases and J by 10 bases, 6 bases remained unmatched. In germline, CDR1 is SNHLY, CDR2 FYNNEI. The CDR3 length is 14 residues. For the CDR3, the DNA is TGTGCCAGCAGGGGGGGACAGGGGGCCGGAAAACTGTTTTTT. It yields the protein CASRGGQGAGKLFF.

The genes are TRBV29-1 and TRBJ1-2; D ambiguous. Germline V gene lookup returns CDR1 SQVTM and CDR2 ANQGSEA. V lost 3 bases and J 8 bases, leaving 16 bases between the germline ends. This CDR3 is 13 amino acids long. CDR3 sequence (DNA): TGCAGCGTTGAGCATTTGGGAGCCCTCGGCTACACCTTC. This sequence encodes CSVEHLGALGYTF.

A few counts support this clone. This CDR3 reads CASSLIRGGYEQYF. The CDR3 region has the DNA TGTGCCAGCAGCCTTATACGGGGGGGCTACGAGCAGTACTTC. The chain uses TRBV13 and TRBJ2-7; 8 nucleotides line up with TRBD2. Germline V lookup: CDR1 PRHDT, CDR2 FYEKMQ (reference sequence). CDR3 length: 14 residues. V was clipped by 5 bases and J by 3 bases; unmatched bases: 6.

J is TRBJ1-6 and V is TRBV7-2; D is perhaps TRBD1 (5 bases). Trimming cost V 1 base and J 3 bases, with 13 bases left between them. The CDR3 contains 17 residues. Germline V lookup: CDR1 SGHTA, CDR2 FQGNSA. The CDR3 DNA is TGTGCCAGCAGCTTAGAGCTCGGCAGGGACTATAATTCACCCCTCCACTTT. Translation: CASSLELGRDYNSPLHF.

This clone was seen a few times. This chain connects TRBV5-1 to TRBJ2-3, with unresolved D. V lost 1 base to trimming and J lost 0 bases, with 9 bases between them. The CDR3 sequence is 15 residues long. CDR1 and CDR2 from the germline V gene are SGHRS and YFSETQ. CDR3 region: CASSLNGASTDTQYF. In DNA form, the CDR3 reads TGCGCCAGCAGCTTGAACGGTGCTAGCACAGATACGCAGTATTTT.

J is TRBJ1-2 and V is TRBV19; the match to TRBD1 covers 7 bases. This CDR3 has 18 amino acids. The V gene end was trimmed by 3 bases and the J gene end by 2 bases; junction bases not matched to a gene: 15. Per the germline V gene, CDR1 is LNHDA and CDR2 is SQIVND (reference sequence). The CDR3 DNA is TGTGCCAGTAGTATTGGTTTCGGATTCTTGGACAGGAACTATGGCTACACCTTC. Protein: CASSIGFGFLDRNYGYTF.

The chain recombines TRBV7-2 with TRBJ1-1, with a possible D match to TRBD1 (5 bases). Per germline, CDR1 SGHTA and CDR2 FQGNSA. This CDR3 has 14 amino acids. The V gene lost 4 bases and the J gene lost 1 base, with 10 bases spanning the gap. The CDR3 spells CASSSKGQNTEAFF. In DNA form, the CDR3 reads TGTGCCAGCAGCTCAAAGGGGCAGAACACTGAAGCTTTCTTT.